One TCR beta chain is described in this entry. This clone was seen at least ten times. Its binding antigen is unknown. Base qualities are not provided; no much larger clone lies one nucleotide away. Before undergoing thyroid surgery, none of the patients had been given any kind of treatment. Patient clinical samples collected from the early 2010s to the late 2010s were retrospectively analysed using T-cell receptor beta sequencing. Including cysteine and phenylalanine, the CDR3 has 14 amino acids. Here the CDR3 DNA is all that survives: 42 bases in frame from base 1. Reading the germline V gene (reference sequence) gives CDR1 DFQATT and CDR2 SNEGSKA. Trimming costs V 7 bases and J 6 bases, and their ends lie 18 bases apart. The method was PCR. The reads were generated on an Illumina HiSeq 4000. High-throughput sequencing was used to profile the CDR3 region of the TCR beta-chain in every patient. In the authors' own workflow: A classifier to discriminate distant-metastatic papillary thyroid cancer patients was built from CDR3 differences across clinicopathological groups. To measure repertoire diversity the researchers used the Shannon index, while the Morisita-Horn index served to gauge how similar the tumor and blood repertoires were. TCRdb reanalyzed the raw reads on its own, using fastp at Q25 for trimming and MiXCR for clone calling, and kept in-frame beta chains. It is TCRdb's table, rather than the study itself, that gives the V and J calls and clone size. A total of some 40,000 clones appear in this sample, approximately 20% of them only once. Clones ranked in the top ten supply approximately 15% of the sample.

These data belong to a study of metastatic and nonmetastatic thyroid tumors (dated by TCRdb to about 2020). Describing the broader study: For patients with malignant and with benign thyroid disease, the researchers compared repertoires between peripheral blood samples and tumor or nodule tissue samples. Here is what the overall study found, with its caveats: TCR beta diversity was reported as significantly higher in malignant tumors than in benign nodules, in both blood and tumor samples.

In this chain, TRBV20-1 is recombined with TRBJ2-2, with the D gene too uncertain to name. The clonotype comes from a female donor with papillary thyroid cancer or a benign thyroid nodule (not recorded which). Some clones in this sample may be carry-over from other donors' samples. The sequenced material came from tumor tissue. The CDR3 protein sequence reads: CSVLRPYGSGELFF. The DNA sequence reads TGCAGTGTTCTCAGGCCCTACGGGTCCGGGGAGCTGTTTTTT.